The entry below gives a single T cell receptor beta chain sequence along with its context. Its antigen is not known. The data stem from a study of OX40 agonist ivuxolimab in advanced cancers. Across the study: Across the patients, intravenous ivuxolimab was delivered every 2 weeks at 0.01 to 10 mg/kg. Study-level points and caveats: Undetermined was the antigen specificity of the expanded peripheral T cells. Expanded clones were, on average, more numerous among CD8+ T cells than CD4+.

The table came from immunoSEQ multiplex PCR; TCRdb's copy has only in-frame clones and leaves some out. The sample lists over 60,000 clones; around 85% were seen once. The CDR3 has 15 residues. The germline V gene encodes CDR1 MNHEY and CDR2 SMNVEV (reference sequence). V lost 6 bases, J lost 0 bases, and 5 bases stayed unmatched. The sequence came from an adult with an advanced solid tumor such as melanoma, head and neck, liver or kidney cancer. V gene TRBV27 combines with J gene TRBJ2-1, with 7 nucleotides matching TRBD1. The source was CD4+ or CD8+ T cells sorted from blood, collected in a trial of the OX40 agonist ivuxolimab. The CDR3 reads CASRLQGVSYNEQFF. The DNA of the CDR3 is TGTGCCAGCAGACTCCAGGGGGTCTCCTACAATGAGCAGTTCTTC.